The source of this TCR beta chain is a study of cytomegalovirus exposure and HLA in healthy donors. The study's findings and limits: Most of the TCR beta V segments (in an earlier analysis) were productive either about 87% or about 30% of the time. Reportedly, cytomegalovirus status was diagnosed with high sensitivity and specificity.

With regard to this clone: Its antigen is undetermined.

The study ran its PCR with 60 Vbeta and 13 Jbeta primers. Profiling relied on immunoSEQ multiplex PCR, and the TCRdb table lists in-frame clones only, not all of them. This sample has about 150,000 clones; about 73% occur once, and the top ten carry under 4%. Trimming stripped 1 base from V and 6 bases from J, with 10 bases between. The CDR3 extends over 14 amino acids. Germline V gives CDR1 SGHTA, CDR2 FQGNSA. The chain combines TRBV7-2 with TRBJ2-4; D might be TRBD2 (6 bases). Source material: PBMCs. The source of this sequence is a woman aged 40 to 49 in good health and CMV-seronegative. CDR3 residues: CASSLGGVGNIQYF. CDR3 bases: TGTGCCAGCAGCTTAGGGGGGGTGGGAAACATTCAGTACTTC.